This T cell receptor (beta chain) was sequenced during a study of blood T cell repertoires in COVID-19. Turning to the study itself: Whether acute or convalescent, the COVID-19 samples came from the United States, Italy and Spain.

Source study methods: Estimation of nucleated cell counts was performed using reference gene primer amplification. Repertoires were generated with immunoSEQ multiplex PCR, while TCRdb's copy carries only in-frame clones and drops some. That table is the source of V, J and clone size, and D and trimming were worked out from the DNA. The sample holds about 41,000 clones, roughly nine tenths seen once. There are 17 residues in the CDR3. The V and J ends lost 2 bases and 8 bases, in that order; junction bases with no gene match: 15. Germline V gives CDR1 KGHSH, CDR2 LQKENI. The sequenced material came from peripheral blood. This clonotype originated in a man aged 55 to 69 with acute or convalescent COVID-19. The chain carries TRBV18 and TRBJ2-1; 7 nucleotides agree with TRBD1. The CDR3 sequence: CASSPTRQGIRRDEQFF. CDR3 DNA: TGTGCCAGCTCACCAACGAGACAGGGAATTCGTAGGGATGAGCAGTTCTTC.